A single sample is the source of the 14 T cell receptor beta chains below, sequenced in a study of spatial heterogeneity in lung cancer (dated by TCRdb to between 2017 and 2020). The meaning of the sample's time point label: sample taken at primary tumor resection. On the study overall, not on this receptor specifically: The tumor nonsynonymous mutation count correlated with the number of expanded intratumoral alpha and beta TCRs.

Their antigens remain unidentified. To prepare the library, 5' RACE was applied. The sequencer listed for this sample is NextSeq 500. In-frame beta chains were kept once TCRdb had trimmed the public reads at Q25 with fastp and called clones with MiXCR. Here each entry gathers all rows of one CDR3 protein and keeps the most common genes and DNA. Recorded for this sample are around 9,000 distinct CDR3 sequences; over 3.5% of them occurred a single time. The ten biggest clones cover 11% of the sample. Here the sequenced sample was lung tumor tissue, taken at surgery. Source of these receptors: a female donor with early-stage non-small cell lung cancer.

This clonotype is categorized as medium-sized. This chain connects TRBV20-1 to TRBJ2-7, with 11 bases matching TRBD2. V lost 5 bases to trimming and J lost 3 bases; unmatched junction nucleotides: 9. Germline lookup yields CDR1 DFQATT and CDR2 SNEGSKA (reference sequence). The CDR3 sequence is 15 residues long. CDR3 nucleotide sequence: TGCAGTGCTGCCTATAGCGGGGGGGGTGGCTACGAGCAGTACTTC. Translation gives CSAAYSGGGGYEQYF.

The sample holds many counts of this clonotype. CDR3 coding DNA: TGTGCCAGCAGTTTATTACTCCGCGGAGTAGAGACCCAGTACTTC. This translates into CASSLLLRGVETQYF. J is TRBJ2-5 and V is TRBV28; D remains ambiguous. Germline V gene lookup returns CDR1 MDHEN and CDR2 SYDVKM. V was trimmed by 1 base and J by 4 bases, leaving 13 bases between them. The CDR3 runs to 15 residues.

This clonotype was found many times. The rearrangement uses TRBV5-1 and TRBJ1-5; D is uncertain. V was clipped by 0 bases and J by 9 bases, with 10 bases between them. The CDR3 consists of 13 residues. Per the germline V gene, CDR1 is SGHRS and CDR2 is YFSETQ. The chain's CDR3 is CASSLGTGRPQHF. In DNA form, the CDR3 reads TGCGCCAGCAGCTTGGGTACGGGTCGGCCCCAGCATTTT.

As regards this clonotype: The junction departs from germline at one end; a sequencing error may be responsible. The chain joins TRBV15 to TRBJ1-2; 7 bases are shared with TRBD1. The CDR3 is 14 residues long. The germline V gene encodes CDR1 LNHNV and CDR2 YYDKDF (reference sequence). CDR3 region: CATSRDRGSYGYNF. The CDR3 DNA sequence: TGTGCCACCAGCAGAGACAGGGGGAGTTATGGCTACAACTTC.

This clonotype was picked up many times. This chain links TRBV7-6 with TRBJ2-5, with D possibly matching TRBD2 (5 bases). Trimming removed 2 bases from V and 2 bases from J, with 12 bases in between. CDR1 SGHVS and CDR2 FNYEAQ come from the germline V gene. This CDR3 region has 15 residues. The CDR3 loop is CASSLFIGNQETQYF. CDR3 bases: TGTGCCAGCAGCTTATTTATCGGGAATCAAGAGACCCAGTACTTC.

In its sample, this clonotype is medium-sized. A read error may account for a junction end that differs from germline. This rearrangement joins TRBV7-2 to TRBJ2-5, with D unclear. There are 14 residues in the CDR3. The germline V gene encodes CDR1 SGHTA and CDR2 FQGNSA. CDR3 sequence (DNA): TGTGCCAGCAGCGTAGCCGGGTACCAAGAGACCCAGTACTTC. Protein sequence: CASSVAGYQETQYF. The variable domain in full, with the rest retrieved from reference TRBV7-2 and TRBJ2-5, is GAGVSQSPSNKVTEKGKDVELRCDPISGHTALYWYRQSLGQGLEFLIYFQGNSAPDKSGLPSDRFSAERTGGSVSTLTIQRTQQEDSAVYLCASSVAGYQETQYFGPGTRLLVL.

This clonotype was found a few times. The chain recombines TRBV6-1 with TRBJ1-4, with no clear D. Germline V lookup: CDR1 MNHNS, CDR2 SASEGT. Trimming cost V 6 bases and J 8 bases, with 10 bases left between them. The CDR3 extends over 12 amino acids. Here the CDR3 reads CASSRNREKLFF. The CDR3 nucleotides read TGTGCCAGCAGCAGGAATAGGGAAAAACTGTTTTTT.

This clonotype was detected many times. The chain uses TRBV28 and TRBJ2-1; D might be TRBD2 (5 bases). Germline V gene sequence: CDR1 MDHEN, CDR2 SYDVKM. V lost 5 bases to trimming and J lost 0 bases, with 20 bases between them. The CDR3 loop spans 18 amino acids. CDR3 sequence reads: CASSLYLTEDSSYNEQFF. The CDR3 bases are TGTGCCAGCAGTCTATATTTGACGGAGGATAGCTCCTACAATGAGCAGTTCTTC.

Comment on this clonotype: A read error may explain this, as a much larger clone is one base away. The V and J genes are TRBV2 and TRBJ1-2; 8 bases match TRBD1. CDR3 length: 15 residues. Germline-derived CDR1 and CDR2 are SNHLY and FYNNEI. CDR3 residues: CASSDGTGGVYGYNF. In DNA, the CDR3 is TGTGCCAGCAGTGACGGTACAGGGGGTGTCTATGGCTACAACTTC.

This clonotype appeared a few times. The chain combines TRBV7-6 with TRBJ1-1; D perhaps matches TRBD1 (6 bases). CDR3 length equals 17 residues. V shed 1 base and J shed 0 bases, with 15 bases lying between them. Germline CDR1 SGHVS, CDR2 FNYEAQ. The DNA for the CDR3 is TGTGCCAGCAGCTTAGTAGCCACAGGGAGTATGAACACTGAAGCTTTCTTT. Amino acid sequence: CASSLVATGSMNTEAFF.

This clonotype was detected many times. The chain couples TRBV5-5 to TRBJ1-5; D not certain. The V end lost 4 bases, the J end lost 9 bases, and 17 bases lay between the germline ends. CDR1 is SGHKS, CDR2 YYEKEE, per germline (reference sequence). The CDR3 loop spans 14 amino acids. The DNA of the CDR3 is TGTGCCAGCAGCGCTGGTGACCCGGTACGGCCCCAGCATTTT. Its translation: CASSAGDPVRPQHF.

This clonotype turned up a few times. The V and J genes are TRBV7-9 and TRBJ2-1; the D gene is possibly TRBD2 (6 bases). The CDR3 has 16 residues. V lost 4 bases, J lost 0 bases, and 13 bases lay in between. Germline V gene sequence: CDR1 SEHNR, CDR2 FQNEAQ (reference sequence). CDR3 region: CASSSPGLSSYNEQFF. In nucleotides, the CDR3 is TGTGCCAGCAGCTCTCCCGGACTAAGCTCCTACAATGAGCAGTTCTTC.

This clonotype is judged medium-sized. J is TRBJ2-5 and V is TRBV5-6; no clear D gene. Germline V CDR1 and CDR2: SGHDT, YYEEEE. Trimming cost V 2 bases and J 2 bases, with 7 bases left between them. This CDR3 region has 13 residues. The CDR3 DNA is TGTGCCAGCAGCTTATCTGGACAAGAGACCCAGTACTTC. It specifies CASSLSGQETQYF.

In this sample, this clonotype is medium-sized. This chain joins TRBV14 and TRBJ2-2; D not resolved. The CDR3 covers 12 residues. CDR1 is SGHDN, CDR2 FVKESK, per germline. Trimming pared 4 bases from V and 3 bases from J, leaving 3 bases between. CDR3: CASSRHTGELFF. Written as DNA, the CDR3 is TGTGCCAGCAGCCGGCACACCGGGGAGCTGTTTTTT.